The 27 T cell receptor beta chains below were found in one sample sequenced in a study of spatial heterogeneity in lung cancer. TCRdb reprocessed the 5' RACE reads with MiXCR, giving one entry per CDR3 protein. Among 10,000 to 12,000 distinct CDR3 sequences listed, roughly 6% were seen once. Time point of the sample: sample taken at primary tumor resection. Material for sequencing was whole RNA from tumor, nontumor lung or frozen PBMC, left unsorted. The starting material was PBMCs, obtained at surgery. The source is a male donor with early-stage non-small cell lung cancer.

This clonotype was detected many times. This chain connects TRBV28 to TRBJ1-1, with no clear D. The CDR3 has 12 amino acids. Between the trimmed V and J ends, which lost 4 bases and 7 bases, there was a span of 10 bases. Germline CDR1 is MDHEN and CDR2 is SYDVKM. The CDR3 loop reads CASSSGRDEAFF. CDR3 coding DNA: TGTGCCAGCAGTTCCGGGAGAGATGAAGCTTTCTTT.

This clonotype rates as medium-sized. The chain couples TRBV19 to TRBJ1-5, with 7 bases matching TRBD1. The CDR3 consists of 15 residues. V trimming: 5 bases; J trimming: 3 bases; junction bases outside the gene matches: 7. Germline V gene data show CDR1 as LNHDA and CDR2 as SQIVND (reference sequence). The CDR3 nucleotides are TGTGCCAGTAGTCCCGACAGGGTTGACAATCAGCCCCAGCATTTT. Protein: CASSPDRVDNQPQHF.

This CDR3 is CASSGGSNEKLFF. CDR3 sequence (DNA): TGTGCCAGCAGTGGGGGGTCGAATGAAAAACTGTTTTTT. V is TRBV25-1 and J is TRBJ1-4, with D possibly TRBD1 on 5 matching bases. Trimming pared 4 bases from V and 5 bases from J, leaving 8 bases between. The CDR3 loop spans 13 amino acids. Per the germline V gene, CDR1 is MGHDK and CDR2 is SYGVNS.

This clonotype was found a few times. This chain connects TRBV6-6 to TRBJ2-7, with 12 bases lining up with TRBD2. V lost 5 bases, J lost 2 bases, and 4 bases stayed unmatched. Germline CDR1 and CDR2: MNHNY and SVGAGI (reference sequence). The CDR3 length is 15 residues. In DNA form, the CDR3 reads TGTGCCAGCAGTCCCCGGACTAGCGGGGCCTACGAGCAGTACTTC. Translated: CASSPRTSGAYEQYF.

The V gene is TRBV7-2, the J gene TRBJ2-5, with 8 bases matching TRBD2. CDR3 length: 14 amino acids. V lost 1 base, J lost 4 bases, and 2 bases stayed unmatched. CDR1 SGHTA and CDR2 FQGNSA come from the germline V gene. The CDR3 loop is CASSLVTSGETQYF. The CDR3 DNA sequence: TGTGCCAGCAGCTTAGTAACTAGCGGAGAGACCCAGTACTTC.

This clonotype was seen at least ten times. The J gene is TRBJ1-5, the V gene TRBV6-2 or TRBV6-3; 9 bases are a match to TRBD1. Germline CDR1 is MNHEY and CDR2 is SVGEGT. The J segment lost 5 bases and the V segment lost 6 bases, leaving 8 bases of the junction unmatched. The CDR3 sequence is 15 residues long. CDR3 in DNA: TGTGCCAGCAGCCCTGGACAGGGGAGTTATCAGCCCCAGCATTTT. As protein: CASSPGQGSYQPQHF.

This clonotype was detected many times. The chain links TRBV29-1 to TRBJ2-2; D gene uncertain. Trimming shortened V by 5 bases and J by 2 bases, and 6 bases separated the two germline ends. CDR3 length: 12 amino acids. From germline, CDR1 is SQVTM and CDR2 ANQGSEA. The CDR3 loop is CSVSVNTGELFF. In DNA, the CDR3 is TGCAGCGTTTCAGTCAACACCGGGGAGCTGTTTTTT.

The sample holds many counts of this clonotype. The genes are TRBV5-1 and TRBJ2-2, with D hard to call. The germline V gene has CDR1 SGHRS and CDR2 YFSETQ. The V gene lost 2 bases and the J gene lost 0 bases, with 14 bases spanning the gap. The CDR3 is 17 amino acids. Here the CDR3 DNA reads TGCGCCAGCAGCTTCCTCGGGCGCCCCGCGAACACCGGGGAGCTGTTTTTT. It translates to CASSFLGRPANTGELFF.

The chain couples TRBV6-1 to TRBJ2-1; perhaps D is TRBD1 or TRBD2 (6 bases each). Trimming took 6 bases from V and 5 from J, leaving 14 bases between them. Germline V CDR1 and CDR2: MNHNS, SASEGT. The CDR3 runs 14 residues. The CDR3 region is CASREGGPNNEQFF. CDR3 coding DNA: TGTGCCAGCAGGGAGGGGGGCCCTAACAATGAGCAGTTCTTC.

This clonotype was seen ten or more times. This chain uses TRBV18 with TRBJ2-6; the D gene is possibly TRBD2 (5 bases). CDR1 KGHSH and CDR2 LQKENI come from the germline V gene. This CDR3 comprises 16 residues. The V gene lost 5 bases and the J gene lost 2 bases, with 13 bases spanning the gap. The CDR3, as DNA: TGTGCCAGCTCAGGGCGAGGGATAGCTGGGGCCAACGTCCTGACTTTC. The encoded protein is CASSGRGIAGANVLTF. The whole variable domain, filled in from reference TRBV18 and TRBJ2-6, reads NAGVMQNPRHLVRRRGQEARLRCSPMKGHSHVYWYRQLPEEGLKFMVYLQKENIIDESGMPKERFSAEFPKEGPSILRIQQVVRGDSAAYFCASSGRGIAGANVLTFGAGSRLTVL.

Concerning this clonotype itself: With a much larger clone just one base away, this may be a read error. The CDR3 reads CASSLTSGRYNEQFF. CDR3 coding DNA: TGTGCCAGCAGCCTGACTAGCGGAAGGTACAATGAGCAGTTCTTC. This chain uses TRBV2 with TRBJ2-1; TRBD2 matches 9 bases. The germline gives CDR1 SNHLY, CDR2 FYNNEI. The CDR3 length is 15 residues. The junction had 7 bases not matched to a gene; V was cut back by 6 bases and J by 4 bases.

This clonotype was seen a few times. The chain is built from TRBV20-1 and TRBJ2-4, with 8 positions matching TRBD2. Per germline, CDR1 DFQATT and CDR2 SNEGSKA (reference sequence). J lost 2 bases, V lost 4 bases, and 4 bases had no gene match. The CDR3 has 14 amino acids. The CDR3 is CSANAGGSKNIQYF. CDR3 sequence (DNA): TGCAGTGCTAACGCGGGGGGCTCCAAAAACATTCAGTACTTC.

This clonotype showed up many times. The genes are TRBV7-8 and TRBJ2-1; D gene unclear. CDR3 length: 12 residues. Germline V gives CDR1 SGHVS, CDR2 FQNEAQ. V dropped 1 base and J dropped 10 bases, with 8 bases sitting between them. CDR3 loop: CASSLDLLEQFF. CDR3 sequence (DNA): TGTGCCAGCAGCTTAGACCTCTTGGAGCAGTTCTTC.

Judged by abundance, this clonotype is medium-sized (0.01 to 0.1%). The chain couples TRBV5-4 to TRBJ1-6, with D unresolved. Germline V gene data show CDR1 as SGHNT and CDR2 as YYREEE (reference sequence). The CDR3 covers 14 residues. Trimming shortened V by 4 bases and J by 8 bases, and 13 bases separated the two germline ends. CDR3 in amino acids: CASSARRTDSPLHF. The CDR3 bases are TGTGCCAGCAGCGCCCGGCGGACCGATTCACCCCTCCACTTT. Variable domain in full (rest from reference TRBV5-4 and TRBJ1-6): ETGVTQSPTHLIKTRGQQVTLRCSSQSGHNTVSWYQQALGQGPQFIFQYYREEENGRGNFPPRFSGLQFPNYSSELNVNALELDDSALYLCASSARRTDSPLHFGNGTRLTVT.

In this sample, this clonotype turned up many times. This chain links TRBV3-1 with TRBJ1-1, with D unclear. Looked up from germline, CDR1 is LGHDT and CDR2 is YNNKEL (reference sequence). The CDR3 is 12 residues long. Trimming took off 0 bases at V and 7 bases at J, with 6 bases between the two ends. The DNA for the CDR3 is TGTGCCAGCAGCCAAGATATGGATGAAGCTTTCTTT. This translates into CASSQDMDEAFF. The entire variable domain, with the rest obtained from reference TRBV3-1 and TRBJ1-1, is as follows: DTAVSQTPKYLVTQMGNDKSIKCEQNLGHDTMYWYKQDSKKFLKIMFSYNNKELIINETVPNRFSPKSPDKAHLNLHINSLELGDSAVYFCASSQDMDEAFFGQGTRLTVV.

The table lists this clonotype with many counts. The chain is built from TRBV9 and TRBJ1-2; D uncertain. Per the germline V gene, CDR1 is SGDLS and CDR2 is YYNGEE. V was trimmed by 3 bases and J by 6 bases, leaving 9 bases between them. This CDR3 contains 12 residues. The CDR3 DNA follows: TGTGCCAGCAGCGCGGACTTGGATGGCTACACCTTC. Translation gives CASSADLDGYTF. Looking up the rest from reference TRBV9 and TRBJ1-2 gives the full variable domain: DSGVTQTPKHLITATGQRVTLRCSPRSGDLSVYWYQQSLDQGLQFLIQYYNGEERAKGNILERFSAQQFPDLHSELNLSSLELGDSALYFCASSADLDGYTFGSGTRLTVV.

On this clonotype: It may be a read error: a sequence one base away is much more abundant. The J gene is TRBJ1-1, the V gene TRBV28, with 8 bases identical to TRBD1. The CDR3 has 14 residues. Germline V gene sequence: CDR1 MDHEN, CDR2 SYDVKM. CDR3 in DNA: TGTACCAGCATACCTACGGACAGGGACACTGAAGCTTTCTTT. Amino acid sequence: CTSIPTDRDTEAFF.

The chain combines TRBV28 with TRBJ2-3; 11 bases are a match to TRBD2. The CDR3 consists of 17 residues. The germline CDR1 and CDR2 sequences are MDHEN and SYDVKM. The V gene end was trimmed by 6 bases and the J gene end by 2 bases; junction bases not matched to a gene: 10. Written as DNA, the CDR3 is TGTGCCAGCAGCGAGGGGCTTAGCGGGAGGGACACAGATACGCAGTATTTT. This sequence encodes CASSEGLSGRDTDTQYF.

At least ten counts were recorded for this clonotype. This chain uses TRBV3-1 with TRBJ2-1; TRBD2 matches at 8 bases. V was pared by 8 bases and J by 2 bases, with 5 bases of the junction left unmatched. The CDR3 is 14 amino acids. Per germline, CDR1 LGHDT and CDR2 YNNKEL (reference sequence). CDR3 in DNA: TGTGCCAGCGTAGCGGGAAGGGCCTACAATGAGCAGTTCTTC. This translates into CASVAGRAYNEQFF.

This clonotype appeared many times. This chain connects TRBV29-1 to TRBJ2-2; D is possibly TRBD2 (6 bases). V lost 7 bases to trimming and J lost 8 bases, with 14 bases between them. The CDR3 has 12 residues. The germline V gene encodes CDR1 SQVTM and CDR2 ANQGSEA. This CDR3 reads CSGGGVFGELFF. CDR3 coding DNA: TGCAGCGGTGGAGGGGTTTTTGGGGAGCTGTTTTTT.

In this sample, this clonotype turned up a few times. This rearrangement joins TRBV14 to TRBJ2-1; TRBD2 matches 11 bases. Germline loops: CDR1 SGHDN, CDR2 FVKESK. This CDR3 is built from 16 residues. Trimming removed 3 bases from V and 5 bases from J; junction bases left unmatched: 6. CDR3 residues: CASSHSLAGDHNEQFF. CDR3 DNA: TGTGCCAGCAGCCATTCACTAGCGGGAGACCACAATGAGCAGTTCTTC.

This clonotype was observed a few times. The rearrangement links TRBV4-1 to TRBJ1-5; 8 bases agree with TRBD1. Germline V lookup: CDR1 MGHRA, CDR2 YSYEKL. V was clipped by 0 bases and J by 3 bases; unmatched bases: 4. The length of the CDR3 is 16 residues. The CDR3 is CASSQEYRGVNQPQHF. The CDR3 nucleotides read TGCGCCAGCAGCCAAGAATACAGGGGGGTCAATCAGCCCCAGCATTTT.

This clonotype appeared many times. As DNA, the CDR3 is TGTGCCAGCAGCTTAGACGCCTTTGTTCCGAGGACCGATTTTTCTGGAAACACCATATATTTT. This gives the protein CASSLDAFVPRTDFSGNTIYF. The J gene is TRBJ1-3, the V gene TRBV5-5; D not resolved. The V gene's germline CDR1 is SGHKS and CDR2 YYEKEE (reference sequence). The germline V and J ends were trimmed by 2 bases and 1 base, with 28 bases remaining between them. The CDR3 is 21 residues long.

This clonotype occurred many times. V usage is TRBV29-1 and J usage is TRBJ1-2; D is unresolved. V was trimmed by 2 bases and J by 0 bases, leaving 4 bases between them. CDR1 is SQVTM and CDR2 is ANQGSEA in the germline V gene. This CDR3 contains 12 residues. CDR3 sequence (DNA): TGCAGCGTTGAAACAGCTAACTATGGCTACACCTTC. It codes for CSVETANYGYTF.

This clonotype was counted many times. The CDR3 DNA follows: TGTGCCAGCAGTTACTCGACAGGGCCGGTCCTAGTTTTTGGGAATGAGCAGTTCTTC. Translated: CASSYSTGPVLVFGNEQFF. The rearrangement links TRBV6-2 or TRBV6-3 to TRBJ2-1; TRBD1 matches at 7 bases. Germline CDR1 and CDR2: MNHEY and SVGEGT. J gave up 7 bases and V 0 bases, and 18 bases lay outside the gene matches. The CDR3 runs to 19 residues.

This clonotype is classed as medium-sized (0.01 to 0.1%). This rearrangement joins TRBV7-9 to TRBJ1-2; possible D gene TRBD1, 6 bases. Looked up from germline, CDR1 is SEHNR and CDR2 is FQNEAQ (reference sequence). Trimming took 8 bases from V and 5 from J, leaving 21 bases between them. The length of the CDR3 is 15 residues. The CDR3 DNA follows: TGTGCCAGCCAGCTTAGCCTCGACAGGAGGTATGGCTACACCTTC. Translated: CASQLSLDRRYGYTF. The entire variable domain, with the rest obtained from reference TRBV7-9 and TRBJ1-2, is as follows: DTGVSQNPRHKITKRGQNVTFRCDPISEHNRLYWYRQTLGQGPEFLTYFQNEAQLEKSRLLSDRFSAERPKGSFSTLEIQRTEQGDSAMYLCASQLSLDRRYGYTFGSGTRLTVV.

This clonotype counts as medium-sized. The gene calls are TRBV5-5 and TRBJ2-2, with D possibly being TRBD1 or TRBD2 (5 bases each). The CDR3 totals 17 residues. Trimming removed 3 bases at V and 2 bases at J, with 17 bases between. Germline V gene data show CDR1 as SGHKS and CDR2 as YYEKEE (reference sequence). The CDR3 here is CASSSSRDPRNTGELFF. DNA for the CDR3: TGTGCCAGCAGCTCTTCGAGGGACCCAAGAAACACCGGGGAGCTGTTTTTT.